A selection of T cell receptor beta chains follows, all from one sample in a study of blood T cell repertoires in COVID-19. Only in-frame clones appear in the TCRdb table, and some are missing; sequencing was by immunoSEQ multiplex PCR. Of hundreds of thousands of clones in the sample, roughly 89% were seen once. The specimen was peripheral blood. The receptor set was obtained from a woman between 18 and 29 years old who had recovered from COVID-19. The CDR3 runs from the conserved cysteine through the conserved F or W. D genes are given only for firm matches. Where a row states a size, it is once, few, many or the class of an expanded clone; other rows omit it.

CDR3,DNA,J,V,size,D
CSVDAGIGGYTF,TGCAGCGTTGATGCGGGGATTGGAGGCTACACCTTC,TRBJ1-2,TRBV29-1,NA,NA
CASRPSGRVAGELFF,TGTGCCAGTAGACCTAGCGGGAGAGTCGCCGGGGAGCTGTTTTTT,TRBJ2-2,TRBV19,NA,TRBD2
CASSSNWNYGYTF,TGTGCCAGCAGTTCCAACTGGAACTATGGCTACACCTTC,TRBJ1-2,TRBV6-2/TRBV6-3,few,NA
CASRSSRDTQYF,TGTGCCAGCAGATCGTCCAGAGATACGCAGTATTTT,TRBJ2-3,TRBV5-4,NA,NA
CASSLLLKNPHEQFF,TGCGCCAGCAGCTTGCTTCTAAAAAATCCTCATGAGCAGTTCTTC,TRBJ2-1,TRBV5-1,NA,NA
CASSLPAGKYADTQYF,TGTGCCAGCTCACTACCAGCGGGAAAATATGCAGATACGCAGTATTTT,TRBJ2-3,TRBV18,NA,TRBD2
CASSLVGATTGELFF,TGTGCCAGCAGTTTGGTTGGGGCCACCACCGGGGAGCTGTTTTTT,TRBJ2-2,TRBV6-2/TRBV6-3,NA,NA
CASSTYGDRVNYGYTF,TGCGCCAGCAGCACGTATGGGGACAGGGTAAACTATGGCTACACCTTC,TRBJ1-2,TRBV5-1,NA,TRBD1
CATSRTGTSGNTIYF,TGTGCCACCAGCCGTACAGGCACCTCTGGAAACACCATATATTTT,TRBJ1-3,TRBV15,NA,NA
CASSLDGEGSYNEQFF,TGTGCCAGCAGCTTAGACGGCGAGGGTTCCTACAATGAGCAGTTCTTC,TRBJ2-1,TRBV7-9,NA,NA
CASSPSDTRTTEAFF,TGTGCCAGCTCACCTTCAGACACCAGAACGACTGAAGCTTTCTTT,TRBJ1-1,TRBV18,NA,NA
CASSGGGQIYTEAFF,TGTGCCAGCAGCGGGGGTGGACAGATCTACACTGAAGCTTTCTTT,TRBJ1-1,TRBV9,NA,NA
CASSAMTNNYGYTF,TGTGCCAGCAGCGCCATGACAAACAACTATGGCTACACCTTC,TRBJ1-2,TRBV9,NA,NA
CASSRTSGSLTDTQYF,TGTGCCAGCAGCCGGACTAGCGGGAGCCTGACAGATACGCAGTATTTT,TRBJ2-3,TRBV5-4,NA,TRBD2
CASSLGQLPQYF,TGTGCCAGCAGTCTAGGACAATTACCCCAGTACTTC,TRBJ2-5,TRBV12-3/TRBV12-4,NA,NA
CASSPPGGTYNEQFF,TGTGCCAGTAGTCCCCCAGGGGGTACTTACAATGAGCAGTTCTTC,TRBJ2-1,TRBV19,NA,TRBD1
CASSLGGQGVAKNIQYF,TGTGCCAGCAGCTTGGGGGGACAGGGGGTAGCCAAAAACATTCAGTACTTC,TRBJ2-4,TRBV5-4,NA,TRBD1
CAIRGQGQGTDEQFF,TGTGCCATCAGGGGACAGGGACAGGGTACCGATGAGCAGTTCTTC,TRBJ2-1,TRBV10-3,NA,TRBD1
CASSQAQGADLLLNTEAFF,TGCGCCAGCAGCCAAGCTCAGGGGGCCGACCTCCTCTTGAACACTGAAGCTTTCTTT,TRBJ1-1,TRBV4-3,NA,TRBD1
CASSLKGARYF,TGTGCCAGCAGCCTTAAAGGGGCCCGGTACTTC,TRBJ2-4,TRBV3-1/TRBV3-2,NA,NA
CASSLVVEETQYF,TGCGCCAGCAGCTTGGTTGTAGAAGAGACCCAGTACTTC,TRBJ2-5,TRBV5-1,once,NA